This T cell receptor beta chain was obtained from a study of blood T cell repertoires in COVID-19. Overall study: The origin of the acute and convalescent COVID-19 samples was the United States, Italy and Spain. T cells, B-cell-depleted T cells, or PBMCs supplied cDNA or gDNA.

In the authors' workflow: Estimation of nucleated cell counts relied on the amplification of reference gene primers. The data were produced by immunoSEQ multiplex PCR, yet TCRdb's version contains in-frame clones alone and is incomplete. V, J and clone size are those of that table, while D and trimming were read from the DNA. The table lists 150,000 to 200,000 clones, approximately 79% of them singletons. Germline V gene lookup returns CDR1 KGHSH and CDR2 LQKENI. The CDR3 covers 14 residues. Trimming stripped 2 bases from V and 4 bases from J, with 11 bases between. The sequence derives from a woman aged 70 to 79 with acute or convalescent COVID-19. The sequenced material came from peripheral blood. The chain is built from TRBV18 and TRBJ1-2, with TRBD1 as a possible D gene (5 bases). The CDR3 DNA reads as TGTGCCAGCTCACCAGGGGGGATCGGCTATGGCTACACCTTC. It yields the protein CASSPGGIGYGYTF.